These T cell receptor beta chains were read from a single sample in a study of T cell responses to AZD1222 COVID-19 vaccine. The data were produced by immunoSEQ multiplex PCR, yet TCRdb's version contains in-frame clones alone and is incomplete. The repertoire has some 150,000 clones, roughly 89% of them found once; the top ten carry roughly 1.5%. The source was peripheral blood, collected 28 days after the second AZD1222 dose. The receptors come from an adult who received the AZD1222 COVID-19 vaccine. Both conserved end residues are part of each CDR3. A D gene is named only where the DNA matches it firmly. The size of a clone is reported for some rows only, either as once, few or many, or as a class for expanded clones.

j_call	clone_size	d_call	v_call	cdr3_nt	cdr3_aa
TRBJ2-3	.	.	TRBV10-1	TGCGCCAGCAGTGAGGGGGGTCCAGATACGCAGTATTTT	CASSEGGPDTQYF
TRBJ2-3	once	.	TRBV30	TGTGCCTGGAAGGGCAGCACAGATACGCAGTATTTT	CAWKGSTDTQYF
TRBJ2-7	.	TRBD2	TRBV7-2	TGTGCCAGCAGCTTAGGCCCTAGCGGTTTGGAGCAGTACTTC	CASSLGPSGLEQYF
TRBJ2-7	.	.	TRBV7-9	TGTGCCAGCAGCTTATCAGGAGACGAGCAGTACTTC	CASSLSGDEQYF
TRBJ1-5	.	.	TRBV5-8	TGTGCCAGCAGCTTATTGGATCAGCCCCAGCATTTT	CASSLLDQPQHF
TRBJ1-2	.	.	TRBV5-6	TGTGCCAGCAGCTTGGGGGCATACCCACTCTATGGCTACACCTTC	CASSLGAYPLYGYTF
TRBJ2-3	.	TRBD2	TRBV18	TGTGCCAGCTCAAAGAGCGGGAGGGCTAGCACAGATACGCAGTATTTT	CASSKSGRASTDTQYF
TRBJ2-3	.	.	TRBV9	TGTGCCAGCAGCGGACGCCTCGGGGCAGATACGCAGTATTTT	CASSGRLGADTQYF
TRBJ1-2	.	.	TRBV30	TGTGCCTGGAGTAGAACGGATGGCTACACCTTC	CAWSRTDGYTF
TRBJ1-5	few	.	TRBV6-1	TGTGCCAGCAGTGATTCGTTCGTAGGTCAGCCCCAGCATTTT	CASSDSFVGQPQHF
TRBJ1-2	.	.	TRBV7-2	TGTGCCAGCAGCTTGGTAGCCGACCCAATCTCCGGCTACACCTTC	CASSLVADPISGYTF
TRBJ1-1	.	.	TRBV28	TGTGCCAGCAGTTTTCGACAGACGGGGTACACTGAAGCTTTCTTT	CASSFRQTGYTEAFF
TRBJ1-4	.	.	TRBV5-1	TGCGCCAGCAGCTTGGTTCCCGGGGAAAATGAAAAACTGTTTTTT	CASSLVPGENEKLFF
TRBJ2-7	once	.	TRBV19	TGTGCCAGTAGTATAGGTGACAGACCCTACGAGCAGTACTTC	CASSIGDRPYEQYF
TRBJ1-1	.	TRBD1	TRBV4-1	TGCGCCAGCAGCCAAGATGGCCCAGGGGGACCTGTGGACACTGAAGCTTTCTTT	CASSQDGPGGPVDTEAFF
TRBJ1-2	.	.	TRBV6-1	TGTGCCAGCAAGGGGCAGGTGGTCGTGGACTATGGCTACACCTTC	CASKGQVVVDYGYTF
TRBJ1-5	.	TRBD1	TRBV19	TGTGCCAGTAGTATAGGGCGACAGGGCCACCAGCCCCAGCATTTT	CASSIGRQGHQPQHF
TRBJ1-2	once	.	TRBV30	TGTGCCTGGAGTGTCTCGGCAGGAGTGGTTGATGGCTACACCTTC	CAWSVSAGVVDGYTF
TRBJ2-1	.	TRBD2	TRBV4-3	TGCGCCAGCAGCATAGATAGCGGGACCTACAATGAGCAGTTCTTC	CASSIDSGTYNEQFF
TRBJ2-2	.	.	TRBV5-1	TGCGCCAGCAGCTGGGCCTTGGGCACCGGGGAGCTGTTTTTT	CASSWALGTGELFF
TRBJ1-2	.	TRBD1	TRBV7-3	TGTGCCAGCAGCTTGACAGGGGGCAGTGGCTACACCTTC	CASSLTGGSGYTF
TRBJ1-2	.	TRBD1	TRBV29-1	TGCAGCGTTGTGGTCAGGGGGATTTATGGCTACACCTTC	CSVVVRGIYGYTF
TRBJ1-2	.	.	TRBV30	TGTGCCTGGAGGACGGTGGGGGCCCCAGGTGGCTACACCTTC	CAWRTVGAPGGYTF
TRBJ2-5	.	TRBD2	TRBV5-8	TGTGCCAGCAGCTTACAAGCAGCGGGAAGGGAGACCCAGTACTTC	CASSLQAAGRETQYF
TRBJ2-7	.	.	TRBV21-1	TGTGCCAGCACCGCTCCTCTCCGGGCGTACGAGCAGTACTTC	CASTAPLRAYEQYF
TRBJ1-1	once	.	TRBV5-6	TGTGCCAGCAGCTTGGCAGGCGCCAACATGAACACTGAAGCTTTCTTT	CASSLAGANMNTEAFF